Reported below is one T cell receptor beta chain. The record originates from a study of blood T cell repertoires in COVID-19. Study context: The cDNA or gDNA used as material had been derived from T cells, B-cell-depleted T cells, or PBMCs.

Source study methods: By means of reference gene primer amplification, nucleated cell counts were estimated. Assay: immunoSEQ multiplex PCR; the TCRdb copy retains only in-frame clones and omits some. That table supplies the V and J calls and clone size; D and trimming were determined from the DNA. The sample records some 87,000 clones, less than 85% being singletons. Trimming took off 5 bases at V and 5 bases at J, with 18 bases between the two ends. Germline V CDR1 and CDR2: MDHEN, SYDVKM. This CDR3 has 15 amino acids. The chain recombines TRBV28 with TRBJ2-5; TRBD1 is a possible D gene (5 bases). The specimen sequenced was peripheral blood. This receptor was obtained from a middle-aged man who had recovered from COVID-19. The CDR3 DNA reads as TGTGCCAGCAGTATGGACAAACCCCACGGGGAGACCCAGTACTTC. This translates into CASSMDKPHGETQYF. Based on the CDR3 plus reference TRBV28 and TRBJ2-5, the full variable domain is DVKVTQSSRYLVKRTGEKVFLECVQDMDHENMFWYRQDPGLGLRLIYFSYDVKMKEKGDIPEGYSVSREKKERFSLILESASTNQTSMYLCASSMDKPHGETQYFGPGTRLLVL.